This note documents a single TCR beta chain sequence. Its antigen is not yet known. Base qualities are not provided; no much larger clone lies one nucleotide away. The record originates from a study of shared T cell receptors in the human thymus (dated by TCRdb to the early 2020s). Background on the whole study: The study examined how the human thymus generates shared, self-reactive T-cell receptor alpha chains.

Between the V and J ends, shortened by 4 bases and 0 bases respectively, the junction contains 8 bases. CDR3 length: 14 amino acids, cysteine to phenylalanine. Only the CDR3 portion is preserved as DNA: 42 bases, with reading frame beginning at the first base. The germline V gene specifies LGHNA as CDR1 and YSLEER as CDR2. The library was built by means of the immunoSEQ multiplex PCR assay. Not all clones reach the TCRdb copy of this immuneACCESS table, which keeps in-frame sequences only. Checked studies attribute under half of the gap to unresolved V genes and leave the rest unexplained. The sample contains roughly 700,000 clones, approximately 88% of them found a single time. The ten biggest clones cover about 0.01% of the sample. The sample also formed part of further work on human thymus T cells. Drawing on the second study: The donors were immunologically healthy infants in Finland who had open corrective cardiac surgery for congenital heart defects. Thymus tissue was obtained as surgical resects removed during corrective cardiac surgery. V and J gene segment usage appeared biased in both thymic and peripheral blood repertoires. The related research found that thymic TCR repertoires overlapped highly between unrelated individuals. The study characterized TCR alpha and beta repertoires from eight infant thymus samples and a few related peripheral blood samples. The infant donors were about 7 to 250 days old, and the cohort included several males and a couple of females. Thymocytes were freed from the tissue by mechanical means and kept at -70 degrees C as pellets of roughly 10-32 million cells. Genomic DNA was extracted from frozen cell pellets with a QIAsymphony instrument. TCRB and TCRAD loci were amplified from a standardized quantity of quality-controlled genomic DNA using the immunoSEQ multiplex PCR assay. The amplicons spanned the V(D)J region and were long enough to cover the CDR3 and allow V and J genes to be identified. Amplicon sequencing was performed on an Illumina platform through the commercial immunoSEQ service. Primer bias and sequencing errors were corrected using previously described methods, and TCRAD and TCRB definitions followed the IMGT database. Analysis of the repertoires was done with immunoSEQ Analyzer 3.0 and VDJTools and included basic statistics, V/J segment usage, diversity estimates, rarefaction and pairwise overlap. To estimate diversity, the Chao1, ChaoE, Efron-Thisted, Shannon and inverse Simpson indices were applied, and diversity was also estimated on datasets down-sampled to the smallest sample. For repertoire overlap, CDR3 nucleotide sequence, V gene and J gene had to match strictly, and clustering was done by Jaccard-based multidimensional scaling. On average, thymus samples yielded around 800,000 unique TCRB clonotypes, whereas blood samples yielded roughly 81,000.

Sequenced sample: thymocytes. The chain is assembled from TRBV4-3 and TRBJ2-3; TRBD2 is perhaps the D gene, given 5 matching bases. The source is a boy under two years old with a congenital heart defect. Donor details come from another sample of the same person, matched by shared clones. In nucleotides, the sequence is TGCGCCAGCAGCCCTCTAGCTAGCACAGATACGCAGTATTTT. Translated, it gives CASSPLASTDTQYF.